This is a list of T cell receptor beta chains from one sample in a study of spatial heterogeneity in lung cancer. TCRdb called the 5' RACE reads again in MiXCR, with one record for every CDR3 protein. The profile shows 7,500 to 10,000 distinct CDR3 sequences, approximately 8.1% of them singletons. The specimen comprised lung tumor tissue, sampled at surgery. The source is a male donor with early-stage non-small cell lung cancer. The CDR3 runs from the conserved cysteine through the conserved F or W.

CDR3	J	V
CASGVSEYQETQYF	TRBJ2-5	TRBV28
CSAAMGETQYF	TRBJ2-5	TRBV20-1
CASSLVLSGGYGYTF	TRBJ1-2	TRBV5-1
CASSDGTGGNEQYF	TRBJ2-7	TRBV6-1
CASRPAGGIYEQYF	TRBJ2-7	TRBV7-2
CASSQDDRPNYGYTF	TRBJ1-2	TRBV4-3
CASSLQVVAGANVLTF	TRBJ2-6	TRBV5-8
CASSWDRVTGNTIYF	TRBJ1-3	TRBV7-2
CASSQEVAGEQYF	TRBJ2-7	TRBV3-2
CSARDAGGSADTQYF	TRBJ2-3	TRBV20-1
CASSPPRGKLFF	TRBJ1-4	TRBV28
CSVLGEEGKVSYEQYF	TRBJ2-7	TRBV29-1
CSVRQSYSNQPQHF	TRBJ1-5	TRBV29-1
CSARGSPSSYNEQFF	TRBJ2-1	TRBV20-1
CASSVTGAGETQYF	TRBJ2-5	TRBV7-3
CASSQGRGTGGTYEQYF	TRBJ2-7	TRBV14
CASSLRGGDQPQHF	TRBJ1-5	TRBV18
CASSFRGQETQYF	TRBJ2-5	TRBV5-1
CASIRQGWDSPLHF	TRBJ1-6	TRBV2
CASSPGTSRLSEQFF	TRBJ2-1	TRBV7-3